The 20 T cell receptor beta chains in this list originate from one sample, sequenced in a study of blood T cells in healthy people across ages. The authors ran a second PCR of roughly 6 to 12 cycles using a sample-barcoded 5' primer and a J-beta primer mix. Via MiXCR, TCRdb re-called the 5' RACE reads, giving one row per CDR3 protein. The table has around 800,000 distinct CDR3 sequences, around two fifths seen once; the top ten hold roughly a fifth. The sample was blood. These receptors were obtained from a man aged 60 to 75 in good health.

The rearrangement links TRBV4-3 to TRBJ2-5; 8 positions agree with TRBD2. After removal of 4 bases from V and 5 bases from J, the junction contained 12 bases not matched to a gene. The germline CDR1 and CDR2 sequences are LGHNA and YSLEER. This CDR3 comprises 16 residues. CDR3 DNA: TGCGCCAGCAGCCCAGGGGCGGGGGGCTTTCTTGAGACCCAGTACTTC. Amino acid sequence: CASSPGAGGFLETQYF.

As concerns this clonotype: Mismatch with germline at one junction end may stem from a read error. The CDR3: CATSRGAGVNVPTF. DNA of the CDR3: TGTGCCACCAGCAGAGGGGCTGGGGTCAACGTCCCGACTTTC. This chain connects TRBV15 to TRBJ2-6; D is uncertain. The CDR3 sequence is 14 residues long. The V gene's germline CDR1 is LNHNV and CDR2 YYDKDF (reference sequence).

The chain couples TRBV9 to TRBJ1-6; TRBD1 agrees at 8 bases. The CDR3 has 15 amino acids. In germline, CDR1 is SGDLS, CDR2 YYNGEE. V was clipped by 7 bases and J by 7 bases; unmatched bases: 10. CDR3 bases: TGTGCCAGCGCGAAGGGACAGGCGGTAAATTCACCCCTCCACTTT. Its protein is CASAKGQAVNSPLHF.

On this clonotype: This may be a read error: a much more frequent sequence differs by one nucleotide. V usage is TRBV20-1 and J usage is TRBJ1-4; tentatively, D is TRBD1 (5 bases). Trimming pared 3 bases from V and 3 bases from J, leaving 14 bases between. Germline CDR1 is DFQATT and CDR2 is SNEGSKA (reference sequence). CDR3 length: 15 residues. The DNA of the CDR3 is TGCAGTGCTAGCGAAGCAGGGAGATCTAATGAAAAACTGTTTTTT. Amino acids: CSASEAGRSNEKLFF.

This clonotype was counted many times. The junction differs from germline at one of its ends, possibly a read error. The V call is TRBV5-1, the J call TRBJ2-7; 8 positions agree with TRBD2. Germline lookup yields CDR1 SGHRS and CDR2 YFSETQ. The length of the CDR3 is 14 residues. Here the CDR3 DNA reads TGTGCCAGCAGCCTTAGCGGGACCTCCTACGAGCAGTACTTC. Its protein is CASSLSGTSYEQYF.

J is TRBJ2-7 and V is TRBV25-1, with TRBD2 as a possible D gene (6 bases). The J call is uncertain, as TRBJ2-5 better fits the DNA end. This CDR3 has 13 amino acids. Germline V CDR1 and CDR2: MGHDK, SYGVNS. The CDR3 coding sequence is TGTGCCAGCAGGGGGGGACCGAGTGAGACCCAGTACTTC. As protein: CASRGGPSETQYF.

There are a few counts of this clonotype. The chain employs TRBV7-3 and TRBJ2-1, with D unresolved. The CDR3 sequence is 12 residues long. Germline CDR1 is SGHTA and CDR2 is FQGTGA. Trimming shortened V by 5 bases and J by 8 bases, and 10 bases separated the two germline ends. The CDR3 nucleotides read TGTGCCAGCAGCCAACCTGGGTATGAGCAGTTCTTC. Translation: CASSQPGYEQFF.

The chain couples TRBV6-5 to TRBJ2-2, with D maybe TRBD1 (6 bases). Trimming pared 6 bases from V and 6 bases from J, leaving 11 bases between. This CDR3 has 13 residues. From germline, CDR1 is MNHEY and CDR2 SVGAGI. CDR3 sequence (DNA): TGTGCCAGCAGCATCACAGGGTCCGGGGAGCTGTTTTTT. Its protein product is CASSITGSGELFF.

V usage is TRBV18 and J usage is TRBJ2-1, with 12 bases lining up with TRBD2. The CDR3 totals 15 residues. The J segment lost 13 bases and the V segment lost 1 base, leaving 8 bases of the junction unmatched. The germline gives CDR1 KGHSH, CDR2 LQKENI. As DNA, the CDR3 is TGTGCCAGCTCACCACGGACTAGCGGGGAAGAGACCCAGTTCTTC. Translation: CASSPRTSGEETQFF.

A few counts support this clonotype. The chain recombines TRBV7-9 with TRBJ1-2, with 7 bases aligning to TRBD1. CDR3 length: 15 residues. V gave up 5 bases and J gave up 4 bases; unmatched junction bases: 10. Germline V lookup: CDR1 SEHNR, CDR2 FQNEAQ (reference sequence). This chain's CDR3 is CASSQRQGSIYGYTF. The CDR3 DNA reads TGTGCCAGCAGCCAGCGACAGGGCAGCATCTATGGCTACACCTTC.

The chain carries TRBV20-1 and TRBJ1-2; weak D call: TRBD1 (6 bases). Trimming removed 6 bases from V and 4 bases from J, with 15 bases in between. Germline CDR1 DFQATT, CDR2 SNEGSKA (reference sequence). The CDR3 has 13 amino acids. CDR3: CSATLQGPYGYTF. The CDR3 DNA is TGCAGTGCCACCCTACAGGGTCCCTATGGCTACACCTTC.

The chain uses TRBV6-2 or TRBV6-3 and TRBJ2-1; D is ambiguous. V was trimmed by 4 bases and J by 0 bases, leaving 7 bases between them. The CDR3 has 14 amino acids. CDR1 and CDR2 (germline): MNHEY, SVGEGT. CDR3 in DNA: TGTGCCAGCAGTTTCTTGAGCTCCTACAATGAGCAGTTCTTC. It yields the protein CASSFLSSYNEQFF.

This clonotype turned up a few times. The gene calls are TRBV5-8 and TRBJ2-5; 11 bases fit TRBD2. The CDR3 consists of 16 residues. In germline, CDR1 is SGHTS, CDR2 YDEGEE. V lost 0 bases to trimming and J lost 0 bases; unmatched junction nucleotides: 1. The chain's CDR3 is CASSLASGGYQETQYF. The DNA for the CDR3 is TGTGCCAGCAGCTTGGCTAGCGGGGGGTACCAAGAGACCCAGTACTTC.

The V call is TRBV29-1, the J call TRBJ2-5; D call uncertain. The CDR3 is 12 residues long. The V end was cut by 1 base, the J end by 5 bases, with 8 bases between. The germline gives CDR1 SQVTM, CDR2 ANQGSEA. The CDR3 loop is CSVEAPRETQYF. CDR3 nucleotide sequence: TGCAGCGTTGAAGCCCCAAGGGAGACCCAGTACTTC.

Only a few counts were recorded for this clonotype. V is TRBV13 and J is TRBJ2-7; 7 positions agree with TRBD1. This CDR3 has 15 residues. The V segment lost 5 bases and the J segment 3 bases; nucleotides outside the gene matches: 10. The V gene's germline CDR1 is PRHDT and CDR2 FYEKMQ (reference sequence). This chain's CDR3 is CASSPGDRPVYEQYF. CDR3 nucleotide sequence: TGTGCCAGCAGCCCCGGGGACAGACCCGTCTACGAGCAGTACTTC.

V gene TRBV30 combines with J gene TRBJ2-3; perhaps D is TRBD1 or TRBD2 (5 bases each). The CDR3 loop spans 14 amino acids. The V end lost 3 bases, the J end lost 5 bases, and 15 bases lay between the germline ends. In germline, CDR1 is GTSNPN, CDR2 SVGIG (reference sequence). CDR3 coding DNA: TGTGCCTGGAGCGACCGGGACCCGCGAGATACGCAGTATTTT. It yields the protein CAWSDRDPRDTQYF.

V usage is TRBV6-2 or TRBV6-3 and J usage is TRBJ2-7; no clear D. The V gene's germline CDR1 is MNHEY and CDR2 SVGEGT. V was shortened by 5 bases and J by 5 bases, with 13 bases between the two germline ends. The CDR3 totals 13 residues. CDR3 loop: CASSITEVDEQYF. CDR3 in DNA: TGTGCCAGCAGTATTACAGAGGTCGACGAGCAGTACTTC.

The J gene is TRBJ1-6, the V gene TRBV20-1, with D unclear. The CDR3 extends over 11 amino acids. V was trimmed by 2 bases and J by 14 bases, leaving 10 bases between them. Germline loops: CDR1 DFQATT, CDR2 SNEGSKA (reference sequence). CDR3 coding DNA: TGCAGTGCTAGAACGGGTTTAGCCCTCCACTTT. Its protein product is CSARTGLALHF.

This clonotype showed up just a few times. J is TRBJ1-6 and V is TRBV25-1; D might be TRBD1 (6 bases). CDR3 length: 15 amino acids. Germline V CDR1 and CDR2: MGHDK, SYGVNS. V lost 3 bases and J 7 bases, leaving 13 bases between the germline ends. CDR3 sequence (DNA): TGTGCCAGCAGTGACCGGGGGGCGGACAATTCACCCCTCCACTTT. Encoded protein: CASSDRGADNSPLHF.

V and J are TRBV9 and TRBJ1-1, with 10 bases that match TRBD1. CDR3 length equals 17 residues. After removal of 0 bases from V and 1 base from J, the junction contained 6 bases not matched to a gene. Germline CDR1 is SGDLS and CDR2 is YYNGEE. As DNA, the CDR3 is TGTGCCAGCAGCGTAGGGGACAGGGGCATGGGGAACACTGAAGCTTTCTTT. This codes for CASSVGDRGMGNTEAFF.